This T cell receptor (beta chain) came from a study of T-cell reconstitution after alpha-beta-depleted transplantation in children. Broader study findings: At day 60, the high TCRbeta diversity found in some patients originated from recipient T cells and thymic progenitors that had survived. The main origin of T-cell counts and diversity one year after transplant was newly produced T cells. Expanded clones from the graft, numbering several hundred, reportedly supplied alpha-beta T cells about two months after transplant.

Germline V gene data show CDR1 as MNHEY and CDR2 as SMNVEV (reference sequence). The CDR3 covers 18 residues. The germline V and J ends were trimmed by 0 bases and 2 bases, with 17 bases remaining between them. A TCRbeta library incorporating unique molecular identifiers was prepared. TCRdb used MiXCR to reprocess the PCR reads, holding one entry per CDR3 protein. The sample has around 200,000 distinct CDR3 sequences, roughly 15% seen once. Turning to this clonotype: What it binds is unknown.

The sequence derives from a male patient aged 2 to 10 who had a stem cell transplant for acute lymphoblastic leukemia, so the T cells may come from the graft donor. The rearrangement uses TRBV27 and TRBJ2-1; perhaps TRBD1 as D (6 bases). Sequenced material: PBMCs, mostly from graft donor cells, taken 360 days after TCRalphabeta/CD19-depleted stem cell transplant. CDR3 nucleotides: TGTGCCAGCAGTTTATCCGGTGTAACAGGGCCCCCCTACAATGAGCAGTTCTTC. Translated: CASSLSGVTGPPYNEQFF.